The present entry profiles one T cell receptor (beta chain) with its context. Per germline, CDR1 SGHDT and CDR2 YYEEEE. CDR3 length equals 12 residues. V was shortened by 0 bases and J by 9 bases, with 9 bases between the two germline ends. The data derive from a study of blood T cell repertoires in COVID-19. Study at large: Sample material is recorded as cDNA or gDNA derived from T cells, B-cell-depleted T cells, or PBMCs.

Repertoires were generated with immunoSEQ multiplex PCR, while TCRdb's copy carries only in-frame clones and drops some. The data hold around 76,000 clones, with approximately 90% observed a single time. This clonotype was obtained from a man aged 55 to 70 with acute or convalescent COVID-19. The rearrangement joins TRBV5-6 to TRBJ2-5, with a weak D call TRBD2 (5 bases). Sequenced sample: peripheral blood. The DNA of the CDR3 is TGTGCCAGCAGCTTGGCTACCGGGGCCCAGTACTTC. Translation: CASSLATGAQYF.